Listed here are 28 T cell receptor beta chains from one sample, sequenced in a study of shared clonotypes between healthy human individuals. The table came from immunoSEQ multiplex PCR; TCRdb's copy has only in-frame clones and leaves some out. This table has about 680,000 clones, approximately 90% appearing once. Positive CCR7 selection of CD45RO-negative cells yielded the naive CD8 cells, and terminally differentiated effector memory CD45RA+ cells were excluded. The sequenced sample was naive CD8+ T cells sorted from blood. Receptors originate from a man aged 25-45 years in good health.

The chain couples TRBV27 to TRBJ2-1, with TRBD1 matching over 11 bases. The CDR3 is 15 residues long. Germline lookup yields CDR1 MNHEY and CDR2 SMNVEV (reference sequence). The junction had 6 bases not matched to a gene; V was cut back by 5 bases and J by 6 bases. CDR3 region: CASSPPGQGVNEQFF. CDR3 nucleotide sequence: TGTGCCAGCAGTCCACCGGGACAGGGGGTCAATGAGCAGTTCTTC.

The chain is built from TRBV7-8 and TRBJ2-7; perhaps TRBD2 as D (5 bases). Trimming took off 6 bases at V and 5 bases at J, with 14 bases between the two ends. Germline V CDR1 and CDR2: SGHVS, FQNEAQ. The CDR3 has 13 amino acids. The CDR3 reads CASSRRFGDEQYF. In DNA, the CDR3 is TGTGCCAGCAGTCGGAGGTTCGGAGACGAGCAGTACTTC. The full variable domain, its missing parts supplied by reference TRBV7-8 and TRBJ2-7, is GAGVSQSPRYKVAKRGQDVALRCDPISGHVSLFWYQQALGQGPEFLTYFQNEAQLDKSGLPSDRFFAERPEGSVSTLKIQRTQQEDSAVYLCASSRRFGDEQYFGPGTRLTVT.

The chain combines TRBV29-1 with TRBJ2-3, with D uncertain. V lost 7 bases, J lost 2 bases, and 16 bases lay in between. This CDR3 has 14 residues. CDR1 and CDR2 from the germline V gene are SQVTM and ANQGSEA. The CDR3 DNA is TGCAGCGCTGGTAGGGCCCTCCCCACAGATACGCAGTATTTT. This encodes CSAGRALPTDTQYF.

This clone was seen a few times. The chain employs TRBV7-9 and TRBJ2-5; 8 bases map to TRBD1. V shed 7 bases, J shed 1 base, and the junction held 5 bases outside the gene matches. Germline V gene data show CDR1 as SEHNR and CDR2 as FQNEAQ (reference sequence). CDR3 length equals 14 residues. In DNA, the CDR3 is TGTGCCAGCACTAACCAGGGGGCCCAAGAGACCCAGTACTTC. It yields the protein CASTNQGAQETQYF.

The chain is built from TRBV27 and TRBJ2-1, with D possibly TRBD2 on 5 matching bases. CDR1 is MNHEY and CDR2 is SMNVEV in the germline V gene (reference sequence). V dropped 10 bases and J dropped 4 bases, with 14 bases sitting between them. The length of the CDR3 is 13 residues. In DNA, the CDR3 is TGTGCCATAAGGGCGGGTCCATACAATGAGCAGTTCTTC. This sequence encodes CAIRAGPYNEQFF.

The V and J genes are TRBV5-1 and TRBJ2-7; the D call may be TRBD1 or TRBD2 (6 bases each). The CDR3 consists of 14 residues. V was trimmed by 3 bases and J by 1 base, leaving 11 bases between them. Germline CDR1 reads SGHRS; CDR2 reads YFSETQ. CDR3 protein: CASSWTTGSYEQYF. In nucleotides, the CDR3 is TGCGCCAGCAGCTGGACTACAGGGTCCTACGAGCAGTACTTC.

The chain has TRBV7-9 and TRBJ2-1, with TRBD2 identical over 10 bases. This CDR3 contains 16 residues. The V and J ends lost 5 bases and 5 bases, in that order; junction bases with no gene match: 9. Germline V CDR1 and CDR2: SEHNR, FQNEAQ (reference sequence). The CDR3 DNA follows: TGTGCCAGCAGCCCTAGCGGGAGTTTTAGCAACAATGAGCAGTTCTTC. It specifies CASSPSGSFSNNEQFF.

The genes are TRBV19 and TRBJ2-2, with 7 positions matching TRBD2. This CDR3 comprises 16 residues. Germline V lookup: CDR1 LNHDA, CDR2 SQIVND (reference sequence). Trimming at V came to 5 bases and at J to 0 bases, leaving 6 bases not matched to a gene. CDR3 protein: CASSVLSGTNTGELFF. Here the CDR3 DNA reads TGTGCCAGTAGTGTTTTAAGCGGGACGAACACCGGGGAGCTGTTTTTT.

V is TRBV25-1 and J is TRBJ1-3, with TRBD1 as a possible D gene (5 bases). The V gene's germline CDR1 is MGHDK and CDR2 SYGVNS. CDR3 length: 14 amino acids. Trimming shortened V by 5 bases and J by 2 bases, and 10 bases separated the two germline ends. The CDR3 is CASSPGGAGNTIYF. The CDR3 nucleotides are TGTGCCAGCAGTCCTGGGGGGGCTGGAAACACCATATATTTT.

CDR3 nucleotide sequence: TGCGCCAGCAGCCAAGCCGGGGGATCCAATTCTGGGGCCAACGTCCTGACTTTC. This sequence encodes CASSQAGGSNSGANVLTF. The gene calls are TRBV4-3 and TRBJ2-6, with D possibly being TRBD2 (6 bases). V gave up 1 base and J gave up 1 base, with 14 bases separating them. Germline V gene data show CDR1 as LGHNA and CDR2 as YSLEER. The CDR3 has 18 amino acids.

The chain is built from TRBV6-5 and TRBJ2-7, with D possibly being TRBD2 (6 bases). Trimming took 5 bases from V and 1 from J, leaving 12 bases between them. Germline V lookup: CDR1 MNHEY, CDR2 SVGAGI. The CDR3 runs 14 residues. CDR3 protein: CASSTIGTSYEQYF. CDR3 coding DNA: TGTGCCAGCAGTACTATCGGGACTTCCTACGAGCAGTACTTC.

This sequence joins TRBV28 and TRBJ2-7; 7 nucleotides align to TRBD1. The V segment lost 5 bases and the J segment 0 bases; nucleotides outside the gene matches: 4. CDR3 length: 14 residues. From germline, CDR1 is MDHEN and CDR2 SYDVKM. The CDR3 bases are TGTGCCAGCAGTATGACAGGGAGCTCCTACGAGCAGTACTTC. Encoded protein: CASSMTGSSYEQYF.

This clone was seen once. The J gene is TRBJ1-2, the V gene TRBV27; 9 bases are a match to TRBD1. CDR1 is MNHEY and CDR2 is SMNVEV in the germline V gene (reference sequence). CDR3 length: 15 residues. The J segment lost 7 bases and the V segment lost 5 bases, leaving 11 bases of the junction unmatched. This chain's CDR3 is CASSPRDRVVGGYTF. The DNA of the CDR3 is TGTGCCAGCAGTCCCCGGGACAGGGTAGTTGGTGGCTACACCTTC.

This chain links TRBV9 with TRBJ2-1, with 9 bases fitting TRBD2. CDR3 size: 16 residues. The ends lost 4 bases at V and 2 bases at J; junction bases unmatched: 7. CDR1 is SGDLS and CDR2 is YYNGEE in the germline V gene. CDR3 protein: CASSKSGRPTYNEQFF. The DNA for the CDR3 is TGTGCCAGCAGCAAGAGCGGGAGGCCCACCTACAATGAGCAGTTCTTC.

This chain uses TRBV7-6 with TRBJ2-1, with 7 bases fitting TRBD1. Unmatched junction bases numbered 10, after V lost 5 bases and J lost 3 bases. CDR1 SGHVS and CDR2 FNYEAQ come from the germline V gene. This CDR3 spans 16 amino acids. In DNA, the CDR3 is TGTGCCAGCAGCAAGGGACAGCGGTCCAACTACAATGAGCAGTTCTTC. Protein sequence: CASSKGQRSNYNEQFF.

The CDR3: CASSAPLDNEQFF. The CDR3 nucleotides read TGTGCCAGCAGCGCCCCTTTGGACAATGAGCAGTTCTTC. V usage is TRBV7-9 and J usage is TRBJ2-1; D call uncertain. This CDR3 is built from 13 residues. CDR1 and CDR2 from the germline V gene are SEHNR and FQNEAQ (reference sequence). V lost 5 bases and J lost 5, with 10 bases in between.

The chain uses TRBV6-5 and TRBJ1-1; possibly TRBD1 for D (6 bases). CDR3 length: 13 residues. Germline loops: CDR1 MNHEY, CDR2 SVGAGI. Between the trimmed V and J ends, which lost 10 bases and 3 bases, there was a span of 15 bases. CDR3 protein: CATQRGFDTEAFF. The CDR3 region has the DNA TGTGCCACTCAAAGGGGGTTTGACACTGAAGCTTTCTTT.

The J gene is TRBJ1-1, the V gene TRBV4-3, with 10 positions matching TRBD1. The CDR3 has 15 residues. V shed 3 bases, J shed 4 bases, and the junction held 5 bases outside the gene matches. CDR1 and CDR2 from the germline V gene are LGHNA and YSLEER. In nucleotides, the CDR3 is TGCGCCAGCAGCCAGGACAGGGGGGTTAGCACTGAAGCTTTCTTT. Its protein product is CASSQDRGVSTEAFF.

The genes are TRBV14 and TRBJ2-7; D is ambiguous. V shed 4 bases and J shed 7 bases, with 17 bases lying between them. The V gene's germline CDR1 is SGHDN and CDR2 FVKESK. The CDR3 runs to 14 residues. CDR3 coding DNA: TGTGCCAGCAGCCCTCGGGTAGGGATACTGGAGCAGTACTTC. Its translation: CASSPRVGILEQYF.

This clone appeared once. The CDR3: CASSPTGGRRHTIYF. The CDR3, as DNA: TGTGCCAGCAGCCCGACAGGGGGCAGAAGACACACCATATATTTT. The V call is TRBV11-3, the J call TRBJ1-3; 10 bases are a match to TRBD1. The CDR3 extends over 15 amino acids. Germline CDR1 SGHNT, CDR2 YENEEA. With V trimmed by 5 bases and J by 8 bases, 9 bases remained unmatched.

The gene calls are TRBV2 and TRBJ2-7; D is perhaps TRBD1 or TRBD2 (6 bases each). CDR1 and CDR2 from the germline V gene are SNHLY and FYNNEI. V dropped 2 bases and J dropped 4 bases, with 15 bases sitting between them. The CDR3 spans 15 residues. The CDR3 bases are TGTGCCAGCAGTGAACTGGGGGGCGGAACTTACGAGCAGTACTTC. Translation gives CASSELGGGTYEQYF.

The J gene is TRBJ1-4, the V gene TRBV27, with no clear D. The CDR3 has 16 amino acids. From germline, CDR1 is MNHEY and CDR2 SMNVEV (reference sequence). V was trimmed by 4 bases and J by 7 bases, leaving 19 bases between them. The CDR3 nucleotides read TGTGCCAGCAGTTCACCCGGGAGTGGAACTGGTGAAAAACTGTTTTTT. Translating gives CASSSPGSGTGEKLFF.

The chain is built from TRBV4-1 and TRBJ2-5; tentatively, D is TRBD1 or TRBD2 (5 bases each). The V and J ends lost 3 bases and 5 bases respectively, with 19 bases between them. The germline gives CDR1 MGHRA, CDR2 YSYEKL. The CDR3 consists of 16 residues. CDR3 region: CASSHLTGTLRETQYF. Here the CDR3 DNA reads TGCGCCAGCAGCCACTTGACCGGGACGCTGAGGGAGACCCAGTACTTC.

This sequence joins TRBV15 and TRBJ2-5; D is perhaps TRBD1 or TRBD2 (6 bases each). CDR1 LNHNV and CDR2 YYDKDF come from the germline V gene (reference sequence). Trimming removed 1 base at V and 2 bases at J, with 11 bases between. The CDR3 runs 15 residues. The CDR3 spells CATSRARGTQETQYF. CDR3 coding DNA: TGTGCCACCAGCAGAGCACGCGGGACACAAGAGACCCAGTACTTC.

The chain's CDR3 is CASSVSPGGAYEQYF. CDR3 DNA sequence: TGTGCCAGCAGCGTATCCCCCGGAGGGGCCTACGAGCAGTACTTC. This chain uses TRBV9 with TRBJ2-7, with D perhaps matching TRBD2 (6 bases). This CDR3 has 15 amino acids. CDR1 is SGDLS and CDR2 is YYNGEE in the germline V gene. Trimming removed 1 base from V and 2 bases from J, with 13 bases in between.

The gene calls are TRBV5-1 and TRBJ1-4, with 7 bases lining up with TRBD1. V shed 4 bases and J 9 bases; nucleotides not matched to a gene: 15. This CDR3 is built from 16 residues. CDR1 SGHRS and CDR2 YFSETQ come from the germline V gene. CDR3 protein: CASSPTAGDRAQKLFF. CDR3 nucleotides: TGCGCCAGCAGCCCTACCGCGGGAGACAGGGCACAAAAACTGTTTTTT. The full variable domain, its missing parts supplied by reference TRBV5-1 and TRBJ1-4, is KAGVTQTPRYLIKTRGQQVTLSCSPISGHRSVSWYQQTPGQGLQFLFEYFSETQRNKGNFPGRFSGRQFSNSRSEMNVSTLELGDSALYLCASSPTAGDRAQKLFFGSGTQLSVL.

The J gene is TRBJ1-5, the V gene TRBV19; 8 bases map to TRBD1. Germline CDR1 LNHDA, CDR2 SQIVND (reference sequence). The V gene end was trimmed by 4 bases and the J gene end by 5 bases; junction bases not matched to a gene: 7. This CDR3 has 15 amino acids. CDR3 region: CASSTWTGLDQPQHF. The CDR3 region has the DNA TGTGCCAGTAGTACCTGGACAGGGCTTGATCAGCCCCAGCATTTT. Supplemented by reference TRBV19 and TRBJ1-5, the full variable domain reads DGGITQSPKYLFRKEGQNVTLSCEQNLNHDAMYWYRQDPGQGLRLIYYSQIVNDFQKGDIAEGYSVSREKKESFPLTVTSAQKNPTAFYLCASSTWTGLDQPQHFGDGTRLSIL.

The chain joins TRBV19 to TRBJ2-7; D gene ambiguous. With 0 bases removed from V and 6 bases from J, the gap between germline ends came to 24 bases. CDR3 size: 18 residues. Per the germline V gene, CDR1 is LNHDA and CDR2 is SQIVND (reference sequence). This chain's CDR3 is CASSIEAPPEVSSGEQYF. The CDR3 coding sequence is TGTGCCAGTAGTATAGAGGCCCCGCCAGAGGTCTCCTCAGGCGAGCAGTACTTC.